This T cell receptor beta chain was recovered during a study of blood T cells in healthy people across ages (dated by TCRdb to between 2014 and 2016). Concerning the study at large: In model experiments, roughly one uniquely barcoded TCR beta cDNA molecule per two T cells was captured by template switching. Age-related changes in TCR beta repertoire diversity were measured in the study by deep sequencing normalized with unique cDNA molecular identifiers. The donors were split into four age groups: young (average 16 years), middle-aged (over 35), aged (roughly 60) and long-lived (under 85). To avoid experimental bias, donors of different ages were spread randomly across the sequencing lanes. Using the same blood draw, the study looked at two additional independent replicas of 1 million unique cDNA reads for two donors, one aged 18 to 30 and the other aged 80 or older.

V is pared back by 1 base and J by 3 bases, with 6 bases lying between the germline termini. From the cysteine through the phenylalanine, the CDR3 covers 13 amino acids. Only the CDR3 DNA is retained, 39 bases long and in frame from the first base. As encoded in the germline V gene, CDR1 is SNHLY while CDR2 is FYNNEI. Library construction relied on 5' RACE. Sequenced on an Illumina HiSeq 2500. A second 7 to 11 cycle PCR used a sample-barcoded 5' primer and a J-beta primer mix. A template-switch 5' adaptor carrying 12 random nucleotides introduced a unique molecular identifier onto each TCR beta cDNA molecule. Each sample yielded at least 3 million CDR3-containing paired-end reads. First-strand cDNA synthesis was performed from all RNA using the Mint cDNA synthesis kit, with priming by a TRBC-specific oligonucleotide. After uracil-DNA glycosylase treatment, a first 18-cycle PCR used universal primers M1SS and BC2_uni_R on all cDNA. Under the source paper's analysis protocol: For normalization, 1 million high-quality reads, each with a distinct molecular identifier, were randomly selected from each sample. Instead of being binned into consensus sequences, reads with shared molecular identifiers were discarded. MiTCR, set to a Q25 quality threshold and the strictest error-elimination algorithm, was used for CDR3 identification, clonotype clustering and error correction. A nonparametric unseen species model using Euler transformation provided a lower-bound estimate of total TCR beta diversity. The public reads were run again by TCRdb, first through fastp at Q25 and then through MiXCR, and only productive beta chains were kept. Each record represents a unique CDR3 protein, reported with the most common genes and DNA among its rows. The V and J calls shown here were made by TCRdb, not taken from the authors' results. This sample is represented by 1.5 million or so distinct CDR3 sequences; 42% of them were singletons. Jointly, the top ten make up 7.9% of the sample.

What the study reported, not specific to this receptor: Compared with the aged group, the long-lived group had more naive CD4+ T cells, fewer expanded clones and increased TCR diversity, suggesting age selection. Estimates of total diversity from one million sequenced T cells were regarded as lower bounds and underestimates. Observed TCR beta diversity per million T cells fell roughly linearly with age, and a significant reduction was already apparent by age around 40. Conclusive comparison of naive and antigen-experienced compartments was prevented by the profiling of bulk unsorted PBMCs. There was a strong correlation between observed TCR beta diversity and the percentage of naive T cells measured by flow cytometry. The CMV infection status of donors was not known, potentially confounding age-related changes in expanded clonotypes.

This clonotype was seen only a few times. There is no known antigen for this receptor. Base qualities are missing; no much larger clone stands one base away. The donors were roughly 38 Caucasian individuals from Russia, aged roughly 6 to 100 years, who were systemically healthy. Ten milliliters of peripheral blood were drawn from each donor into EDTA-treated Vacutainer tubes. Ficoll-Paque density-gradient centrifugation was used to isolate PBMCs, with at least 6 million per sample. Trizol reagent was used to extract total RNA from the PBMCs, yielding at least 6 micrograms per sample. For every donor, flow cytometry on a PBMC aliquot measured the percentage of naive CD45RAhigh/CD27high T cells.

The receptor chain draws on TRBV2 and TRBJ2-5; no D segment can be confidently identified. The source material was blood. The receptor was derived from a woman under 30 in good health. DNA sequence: TGTGCCAGCAGTGAAGGTGTCAAAGAGACCCAGTACTTC. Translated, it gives CASSEGVKETQYF.